This record looks at one T cell receptor (beta chain) sequence and its context. What it recognizes is unknown. These data belong to a study of CD8 T cells in ankylosing spondylitis. The study, taken as a whole, reports: Certain motif variants had earlier been reported in reactive arthritis synovial fluid and blood. As for the disease-linked clones, they showed a CD8+ phenotype and occurred at relatively low frequencies in peripheral blood. A TCR beta motif made of 7 to 9 highly homologous variants seemed typical of ankylosing spondylitis blood. Reportedly, matched ankylosing spondylitis synovial fluid was significantly enriched for disease-linked clones.

Quantitative 5'-RACE with molecular barcodes was used to make the TCR beta libraries. TCRdb ran MiXCR on the 5' RACE reads and lists one entry per CDR3 protein. The table has fewer than 400,000 distinct CDR3 sequences, 20% to 25% seen once. V lost 4 bases and J 1 base, leaving 8 bases between the germline ends. The CDR3 contains 14 residues. In germline, CDR1 is MNHNS, CDR2 SASEGT. This TCR was sampled from a male donor with ankylosing spondylitis. V usage is TRBV6-1 and J usage is TRBJ1-3; D unresolved. Source material: blood, either unsorted or a sorted T cell fraction (not recorded which). CDR3 sequence (DNA): TGTGCCAGCAGTGTCGACACATCTGGAAACACCATATATTTT. Amino acid sequence: CASSVDTSGNTIYF.